These 20 T cell receptor beta chains share one sample of origin, sequenced in a study of blood T cell repertoires in COVID-19. Some clones are missing from TCRdb's copy, which holds only in-frame ones; the method was immunoSEQ multiplex PCR. The sample includes roughly 500,000 clones, nearly 90% of them seen just once. The sample consisted of peripheral blood. The source is a young man with COVID-19, enrolled during active disease.

The V and J genes are TRBV11-2 and TRBJ1-1; 8 nucleotides align to TRBD1. The CDR3 is 15 residues long. The germline V gene encodes CDR1 SGHAT and CDR2 FQNNGV. The V segment lost 4 bases and the J segment 3 bases; nucleotides outside the gene matches: 7. Written as DNA, the CDR3 is TGTGCCAGCAGCTCTGGACAGGGTCGAGACACTGAAGCTTTCTTT. Amino acid sequence: CASSSGQGRDTEAFF.

The genes are TRBV10-2 and TRBJ2-2, with TRBD2 as a possible D gene (6 bases). V was trimmed by 4 bases and J by 3 bases, leaving 15 bases between them. Per germline, CDR1 WSHSY and CDR2 SAAADI. This CDR3 region has 16 residues. CDR3 amino acids: CASSGPGDSYTGELFF. Written as DNA, the CDR3 is TGCGCCAGCAGTGGTCCTGGGGACTCATACACCGGGGAGCTGTTTTTT.

This chain links TRBV21-1 with TRBJ2-4; the table's D gene call, TRBD2, was not cross checked with the DNA. TRBV21-1 is shown as a pseudogene. CDR3 length: 16 residues. The CDR3, as DNA: TGTGCCAGCAGCAATGGGACTAGCGGGGGTGGGGACATTCAGTACTTC. Translation gives CASSNGTSGGGDIQYF.

The V and J genes are TRBV7-2 and TRBJ1-3; tentative D call: TRBD1 (6 bases). Trimming removed 5 bases from V and 4 bases from J, with 15 bases in between. Germline V CDR1 and CDR2: SGHTA, FQGNSA. This CDR3 comprises 15 residues. The CDR3 loop is CASSLFGTLGNTIYF. In DNA, the CDR3 is TGTGCCAGCAGCCTATTCGGGACACTGGGAAACACCATATATTTT. Complete variable domain (other parts from reference TRBV7-2 and TRBJ1-3): GAGVSQSPSNKVTEKGKDVELRCDPISGHTALYWYRQSLGQGLEFLIYFQGNSAPDKSGLPSDRFSAERTGGSVSTLTIQRTQQEDSAVYLCASSLFGTLGNTIYFGEGSWLTVV.

The rearrangement links TRBV10-3 to TRBJ1-1; D unclear. V was shortened by 4 bases and J by 0 bases, with 12 bases between the two germline ends. The CDR3 consists of 15 residues. CDR1 is ENHRY and CDR2 is SYGVKD in the germline V gene. The CDR3 coding sequence is TGTGCCATCAGTGGGGCGGGATCCATGAACACTGAAGCTTTCTTT. Residues: CAISGAGSMNTEAFF.

The gene calls are TRBV7-9 and TRBJ2-7; D perhaps matches TRBD2 (5 bases). Germline V gives CDR1 SEHNR, CDR2 FQNEAQ (reference sequence). The CDR3 has 17 residues. V was cut by 3 bases and J by 2 bases, with 20 bases left in between. The CDR3 loop is CASSLMFGNSPTYEQYF. In nucleotides, the CDR3 is TGTGCCAGCAGCTTGATGTTCGGGAACAGCCCGACCTACGAGCAGTACTTC.

The V gene is TRBV7-8, the J gene TRBJ2-1; 10 bases align to TRBD2. Looked up from germline, CDR1 is SGHVS and CDR2 is FQNEAQ. The CDR3 is 16 amino acids. V dropped 6 bases and J dropped 7; count of bases not matched to a gene: 12. In DNA form, the CDR3 reads TGTGCCAGCAGAATAGGGCTAGCGGGAGAAGGAAATGAGCAGTTCTTC. As protein: CASRIGLAGEGNEQFF.

The V call is TRBV6-6, the J call TRBJ2-7; perhaps TRBD2 as D (6 bases). This CDR3 has 13 residues. Per the germline V gene, CDR1 is MNHNY and CDR2 is SVGAGI (reference sequence). Deletions cut 6 bases from V and 0 bases from J, with 9 bases between. DNA for the CDR3: TGTGCCAGCAGAGCCGGGAGCTCCTACGAGCAGTACTTC. Protein sequence: CASRAGSSYEQYF.

This clone has just a few counts. The chain has TRBV5-5 and TRBJ1-2; D perhaps matches TRBD1 (6 bases). This CDR3 comprises 15 residues. Germline-derived CDR1 and CDR2 are SGHKS and YYEKEE (reference sequence). V lost 4 bases to trimming and J lost 3 bases, with 16 bases between them. The chain's CDR3 is CASSPLTGTYYGYTF. The CDR3 DNA sequence: TGTGCCAGCAGCCCCCTCACCGGGACATACTATGGCTACACCTTC. Supplemented by reference TRBV5-5 and TRBJ1-2, the full variable domain reads DAGVTQSPTHLIKTRGQQVTLRCSPISGHKSVSWYQQVLGQGPQFIFQYYEKEERGRGNFPDRFSARQFPNYSSELNVNALLLGDSALYLCASSPLTGTYYGYTFGSGTRLTVV.

The rearrangement joins TRBV6-5 to TRBJ1-2; possible D gene TRBD1, 6 bases. The germline V gene encodes CDR1 MNHEY and CDR2 SVGAGI. The CDR3 covers 12 residues. Trimming cost V 10 bases and J 5 bases, with 14 bases left between them. The CDR3 region has the DNA TGTGCCACCGCGCAAGGGGGTTATGGCTACACCTTC. Its translation is CATAQGGYGYTF.

V and J are TRBV5-4 and TRBJ1-2; 7 bases map to TRBD1. The CDR3 has 14 residues. Losses at the gene ends were 4 bases for V and 4 bases for J; bases not matched to a gene: 7. Per the germline V gene, CDR1 is SGHNT and CDR2 is YYREEE (reference sequence). The CDR3 DNA reads TGTGCCAGCAGCCGTGACAGGGAGGCCTATGGCTACACCTTC. This codes for CASSRDREAYGYTF.

The chain uses TRBV10-2 and TRBJ2-1, with 9 bases matching TRBD2. CDR3 length: 14 amino acids. Per germline, CDR1 WSHSY and CDR2 SAAADI. The V gene end was trimmed by 2 bases and the J gene end by 9 bases; junction bases not matched to a gene: 5. CDR3 sequence reads: CASSEARGGREQFF. The CDR3 region has the DNA TGCGCCAGCAGTGAGGCGCGGGGGGGCCGTGAGCAGTTCTTC.

The genes are TRBV11-3 and TRBJ2-3; 7 bases align to TRBD2. V dropped 4 bases and J dropped 4; count of bases not matched to a gene: 5. The CDR3 loop spans 14 amino acids. CDR1 SGHNT and CDR2 YENEEA come from the germline V gene. The DNA for the CDR3 is TGTGCCAGCAGCTCAAGGACTAGTTCAGATACGCAGTATTTT. Its protein product is CASSSRTSSDTQYF. Variable domain in full (rest from reference TRBV11-3 and TRBJ2-3): EAGVVQSPRYKIIEKKQPVAFWCNPISGHNTLYWYLQNLGQGPELLIRYENEEAVDDSQLPKDRFSAERLKGVDSTLKIQPAELGDSAVYLCASSSRTSSDTQYFGPGTRLTVL.

This chain links TRBV9 with TRBJ2-2, with D possibly being TRBD2 (5 bases). Trimming took off 0 bases at V and 2 bases at J, with 11 bases between the two ends. The germline V gene encodes CDR1 SGDLS and CDR2 YYNGEE. The CDR3 consists of 16 residues. DNA of the CDR3: TGTGCCAGCAGCGTAGAGGCAGCGGCCAACACCGGGGAGCTGTTTTTT. Residues: CASSVEAAANTGELFF.

The chain employs TRBV3-1 (or the pseudogene TRBV3-2) and TRBJ1-6; D unresolved. The CDR3 sequence is 14 residues long. V dropped 4 bases and J dropped 5 bases, with 9 bases sitting between them. Germline lookup yields CDR1 LGHDT and CDR2 YNNKEL (reference sequence). CDR3: CASSRNTNNSPLHF. Here the CDR3 DNA reads TGTGCCAGCAGCCGAAACACGAATAATTCACCCCTCCACTTT.

The chain is built from TRBV4-2 and TRBJ1-2; tentative D call: TRBD1 (5 bases). The germline V and J ends were trimmed by 1 base and 2 bases, with 11 bases remaining between them. Germline CDR1 reads LGHNA; CDR2 reads YNFKEQ. The CDR3 is 15 residues long. CDR3 sequence reads: CASSQGGDGNYGYTF. The CDR3 DNA reads as TGTGCCAGCAGCCAAGGCGGGGACGGAAACTATGGCTACACCTTC.

The J gene is TRBJ2-1, the V gene TRBV27; TRBD2 might be the D (6 bases). Trimming shortened V by 5 bases and J by 5 bases, and 16 bases separated the two germline ends. This CDR3 has 15 residues. Germline CDR1 and CDR2: MNHEY and SMNVEV (reference sequence). The CDR3 DNA follows: TGTGCCAGCAGTCCCCGGAGGGTCCCAGACAATGAGCAGTTCTTC. Its protein product is CASSPRRVPDNEQFF.

This chain links TRBV19 with TRBJ1-6; D gene uncertain. The CDR3 has 14 residues. Trimming cost V 5 bases and J 5 bases, with 10 bases left between them. In germline, CDR1 is LNHDA, CDR2 SQIVND (reference sequence). The CDR3 spells CASSFSQNNSPLHF. The CDR3 DNA follows: TGTGCCAGTAGTTTCTCCCAGAATAATTCACCCCTCCACTTT.

Concerning this clone itself: This CDR3 is also generated by other DNA sequences in the sample. The chain uses TRBV9 and TRBJ1-6; 7 bases are a match to TRBD1. Germline V lookup: CDR1 SGDLS, CDR2 YYNGEE. The CDR3 runs 13 residues. The CDR3 DNA reads TGTGCTAGGCCGACAGGGTTTCACGCACCCCTCCACTTT. Residues: CARPTGFHAPLHF. Based on the CDR3 plus reference TRBV9 and TRBJ1-6, the full variable domain is DSGVTQTPKHLITATGQRVTLRCSPRSGDLSVYWYQQSLDQGLQFLIQYYNGEERAKGNILERFSAQQFPDLHSELNLSSLELGDSALYFCARPTGFHAPLHFGNGTRLTVT.

The rearrangement links TRBV28 to TRBJ2-6, with 7 bases fitting TRBD2. V dropped 3 bases and J dropped 1; count of bases not matched to a gene: 0. The CDR3 contains 15 residues. Germline V gene data show CDR1 as MDHEN and CDR2 as SYDVKM. The CDR3 loop is CASSLGGSGANVLTF. CDR3 in DNA: TGTGCCAGCAGTTTGGGAGGGTCTGGGGCCAACGTCCTGACTTTC.